This T cell receptor beta chain was recovered during a study of T cell responses to AZD1222 COVID-19 vaccine. Sequencing used immunoSEQ multiplex PCR; TCRdb keeps in-frame clones, though not all of them. This sample has about 150,000 clones, with 90% to 95% found just once. Trimming took off 0 bases at V and 4 bases at J, with 8 bases between the two ends. Germline CDR1 and CDR2: KGHDR and SFDVKD. The CDR3 has 15 amino acids. The clonotype comes from an adult in good health. This material consisted of peripheral blood, taken on day 0 of AZD1222 vaccination. V is TRBV24-1 and J is TRBJ2-2; no clear D gene. The chain's CDR3 is CATSDLQETTGELFF. The CDR3 region has the DNA TGTGCCACCAGTGATTTGCAAGAGACCACCGGGGAGCTGTTTTTT.